What follows describes a single TCR beta chain. Relative to the germline gene, one junction end is altered; a read error may explain this. The sample comes from a study of T cells of healthy individuals. This CDR3 comprises 12 residues. Germline CDR1 is SGHTA and CDR2 is FQGNSA. TCRdb redid the calling of the 5' RACE reads with MiXCR, one entry per CDR3 protein. The table records approximately 50,000 distinct CDR3 sequences, over 12% of them present only once. The source is a human donor in good health. V and J are TRBV7-2 and TRBJ1-2; D perhaps matches TRBD1 (5 bases). CDR3 DNA sequence: TGTGCCACGGGGAAAGGGGTCTATGGCTACGCCTTC. Translating it yields CATGKGVYGYAF.